The TCR beta chain described here comes from a study of cytomegalovirus exposure and HLA in healthy donors. PCR used 60 Vbeta primers and 13 Jbeta primers. Clones were read by immunoSEQ multiplex PCR, and TCRdb kept only the in-frame ones, dropping some. The table lists approximately 150,000 clones, 70% to 80% of them singletons. About this clone: Compared with germline, one end of the junction differs, possibly owing to a read error.

The sample comprised PBMCs. The clonotype comes from a human donor in good health.

Written as DNA, the CDR3 is TGTGCCAGCAGCTTAGCCACAGCATACGGGATTAACGAGACTTTC. It translates to CASSLATAYGINETF. This chain joins TRBV7-2 and TRBJ1-2; D not certain. Germline V gene data show CDR1 as SGHTA and CDR2 as FQGNSA. The CDR3 has 15 residues.